This T cell receptor beta chain was recovered during a study of T cells after yellow fever vaccination. This clonotype has more than one count but fewer than ten. TCRdb reprocessed the 5' RACE reads via MiXCR and lists one record per CDR3 protein. The sample yields approximately 550,000 distinct CDR3 sequences, about 13% seen once. The source of this sequence is a man in his thirties or forties who received the YFV17D yellow fever vaccine. The sample in question was PBMCs, obtained on the day of the yellow fever booster vaccination.

The CDR3 is CASGTSGSDYNEQFF. CDR3 DNA: TGTGCCAGCGGGACTAGCGGGAGTGACTACAATGAGCAGTTCTTC. V usage is TRBV5-5 and J usage is TRBJ2-1; 14 bases map to TRBD2. Germline V gene data show CDR1 as SGHKS and CDR2 as YYEKEE (reference sequence). This CDR3 spans 15 amino acids. The J segment lost 3 bases and the V segment lost 7 bases, leaving 3 bases of the junction unmatched.